These T cell receptor beta chains were read from a single sample in a study of blood T cell repertoires in COVID-19. Sequencing was performed with immunoSEQ multiplex PCR; in TCRdb, only in-frame clones are kept and a portion is missing. The table has fewer than 350,000 clones, about nine tenths seen once. The sample consisted of peripheral blood. The receptors here all came from a woman aged 30 to 39 with COVID-19, enrolled during active disease. CDR3s include the opening cysteine and the closing phenylalanine or tryptophan. The order of the fields is D gene, clone size, J gene, V gene, CDR3 protein, CDR3 DNA. The D gene is left open where the match is weak. Clone sizes are given selectively: once, few, many, or a class where the clone is expanded.

>.|.|TRBJ2-1|TRBV9
CASRSFEGSDEQFF
TGTGCCAGCAGGTCCTTCGAGGGCAGCGATGAGCAGTTCTTC
>.|.|TRBJ1-4|TRBV5-1
CASSIGTLTNEKLFF
TGCGCCAGCAGCATCGGGACTTTGACTAATGAAAAACTGTTTTTT
>TRBD2|.|TRBJ2-1|TRBV19
CASSLGLAREQFF
TGTGCCAGTAGTCTCGGACTAGCGCGTGAGCAGTTCTTC
>.|.|TRBJ1-5|TRBV2
CASTQIAARANQPQHF
TGTGCCAGCACCCAAATAGCCGCGAGAGCAAATCAGCCCCAGCATTTT
>.|.|TRBJ2-7|TRBV27
CASSFTGSGYEQYF
TGTGCCAGCAGTTTTACAGGCTCCGGCTACGAGCAGTACTTC
>.|.|TRBJ1-4|TRBV19
CASSRTVNEKLFF
TGTGCCAGTAGTAGGACTGTTAATGAAAAACTGTTTTTT
>.|.|TRBJ2-7|TRBV18
CASSPRPGLDPSGEQYF
TGTGCCAGCTCACCAAGGCCAGGGCTGGATCCATCGGGCGAGCAGTACTTC
>.|.|TRBJ1-4|TRBV5-4
CASSLGGENEKLFF
TGTGCCAGCAGCCTAGGAGGGGAAAATGAAAAACTGTTTTTT
>TRBD2|.|TRBJ2-7|TRBV2
CASSDRTSAYSYEQYF
TGTGCCAGCAGTGACAGAACTAGCGCCTACTCCTACGAGCAGTACTTC
>.|few|TRBJ2-2|TRBV11-3
CASSITPQGYTGELFF
TGTGCCAGCAGCATCACCCCGCAGGGATACACCGGGGAGCTGTTTTTT
>.|.|TRBJ1-5|TRBV10-2
CASSETGFQPQHF
TGCGCCAGCAGTGAGACGGGATTTCAGCCCCAGCATTTT
>TRBD2|.|TRBJ2-7|TRBV5-1
CASSPNSGGEIYEQYF
TGCGCCAGCAGTCCTAATAGCGGGGGGGAAATCTACGAGCAGTACTTC
>TRBD1|.|TRBJ1-1|TRBV6-5
CASSHHRGNTEAFF
TGTGCCAGCAGTCACCACAGGGGGAACACTGAAGCTTTCTTT
>TRBD1|.|TRBJ2-2|TRBV14
CASSQVWGQGNTGELFF
TGTGCCAGCAGCCAAGTATGGGGACAGGGGAACACCGGGGAGCTGTTTTTT
>TRBD2|.|TRBJ2-5|TRBV12-3/TRBV12-4
CASSASGEETQYF
TGTGCCAGCAGTGCCAGCGGGGAAGAGACCCAGTACTTC
>TRBD1|.|TRBJ1-2|TRBV28
CASSSSPGQGYGYTF
TGTGCCAGCAGTTCCTCCCCGGGACAGGGTTATGGCTACACCTTC
>TRBD2|.|TRBJ2-5|TRBV25-1
CASSVRTSGGRETQYF
TGTGCCAGCAGTGTCCGGACTAGCGGGGGGAGGGAGACCCAGTACTTC
>.|.|TRBJ1-4|TRBV5-1
CASSFDSSNEKLFF
TGCGCCAGCAGCTTTGACAGCAGTAATGAAAAACTGTTTTTT
>.|.|TRBJ2-3|TRBV7-9
CASRMALSTDTQYF
TGTGCCAGCAGGATGGCATTGAGCACAGATACGCAGTATTTT
>.|.|TRBJ1-2|TRBV4-2
CASSQRSPGLGYTF
TGTGCCAGCAGCCAGAGGTCTCCAGGGTTAGGCTACACCTTC
>.|.|TRBJ1-3|TRBV6-6
CASSYGPGLLWNTIYF
TGTGCCAGCAGCTATGGACCAGGGCTACTTTGGAACACCATATATTTT
>TRBD2|few|TRBJ2-7|TRBV4-1
CASSQAGRVYEQYF
TGCGCCAGCAGCCAAGCAGGGAGGGTCTACGAGCAGTACTTC
>.|.|TRBJ2-3|TRBV3-1/TRBV3-2
CSQGAEEYVLDTQYF
TGTTCACAAGGGGCCGAAGAATATGTATTAGATACGCAGTATTTT
>.|.|TRBJ1-1|TRBV2
CASSDVPQGTEAFF
TGTGCCAGCAGCGACGTCCCCCAGGGCACTGAAGCTTTCTTT
>TRBD1|few|TRBJ1-2|TRBV9
CASSETGVANYGYTF
TGTGCCAGCAGCGAGACAGGGGTCGCTAACTATGGCTACACCTTC
>.|.|TRBJ2-1|TRBV2
CASEPAVYNEQFF
TGTGCCAGCGAGCCCGCGGTTTACAATGAGCAGTTCTTC
>.|.|TRBJ2-7|TRBV1
CTSSLAPPNAYEQYF
TGCACCAGCAGCCTGGCCCCCCCCAACGCCTACGAGCAGTACTTC
>TRBD2|.|TRBJ2-5|TRBV14
CASSHGSGGRETQYF
TGTGCCAGCAGCCACGGTAGCGGGGGGAGGGAGACCCAGTACTTC
>.|.|TRBJ1-2|TRBV6-6
CASSRRQLHEQANYGYTF
TGTGCCAGCAGTCGAAGACAGCTACACGAACAAGCTAACTATGGCTACACCTTC
>.|.|TRBJ1-1|TRBV7-9
CASSLGQDNTEAFF
TGTGCCAGCAGCTTGGGGCAGGACAACACTGAAGCTTTCTTT
>TRBD2|.|TRBJ2-5|TRBV7-7
CASSYSGGLETQYF
TGTGCCAGCAGCTATTCGGGGGGGCTAGAGACCCAGTACTTC
>TRBD1|.|TRBJ1-2|TRBV29-1
CSVFAGGPGYTF
TGCAGCGTGTTCGCAGGGGGCCCTGGCTACACCTTC
>.|once|TRBJ2-5|TRBV6-5
CASSQNIKETQYF
TGTGCCAGCAGCCAGAACATAAAAGAGACCCAGTACTTC
>.|.|TRBJ2-1|TRBV5-4
CASRPGSSNEQFF
TGTGCCAGCAGGCCTGGATCTAGCAATGAGCAGTTCTTC
>.|.|TRBJ2-5|TRBV28
CASSLSGEGETQYF
TGTGCCAGCAGTCTCTCAGGGGAGGGAGAGACCCAGTACTTC
>TRBD1|once|TRBJ1-2|TRBV29-1
CSVEDLKQGADGYTF
TGCAGCGTTGAAGATCTTAAGCAGGGGGCAGATGGCTACACCTTC
>.|.|TRBJ2-3|TRBV11-2
CASSPLSHTDTQYF
TGTGCCAGCAGCCCGTTGAGCCACACAGATACGCAGTATTTT
>.|.|TRBJ2-1|TRBV5-6
CASSLGPEQFF
TGTGCCAGCAGCTTGGGGCCTGAGCAGTTCTTC
>.|.|TRBJ2-7|TRBV7-9
CASSLERGNSYEQYF
TGTGCCAGCAGCTTAGAACGGGGTAATTCCTACGAGCAGTACTTC
>.|.|TRBJ2-1|TRBV29-1
CSVGYSHNEQFF
TGCAGCGTGGGCTATAGTCACAATGAGCAGTTCTTC
>.|.|TRBJ2-7|TRBV6-6
CASRPRGGITYEQYF
TGTGCCAGCAGACCCCGCGGTGGAATAACCTACGAGCAGTACTTC